This T cell receptor beta chain was sequenced in a study of spatial heterogeneity in lung cancer. Whole-study findings and limits: TCRs found ubiquitously expanded in tumor appeared in blood more at resection than at follow-up.

Time point specified: sample taken at primary tumor resection. No cells were sorted before sequencing. The whole RNA sequenced was extracted from tumor, nontumor lung or frozen PBMC. Each TCR cDNA molecule carried a unique molecular identifier. TCRdb recomputed calls from the 5' RACE reads with MiXCR, one row per CDR3 protein. The profile shows roughly 75,000 distinct CDR3 sequences, 10% to 15% of them singletons. The CDR3 length is 14 residues. V lost 2 bases and J 2 bases, leaving 12 bases between the germline ends. Germline V gene data show CDR1 as SQVTM and CDR2 as ANQGSEA. This clonotype has just a few counts. The antigen remains undetermined.

Sample: PBMCs, taken at surgery. The rearrangement joins TRBV29-1 to TRBJ1-2, with TRBD1 as a possible D gene (6 bases). This sequence originates from a male donor with early-stage non-small cell lung cancer. The DNA of the CDR3 is TGCAGCGTTGAACGTTCGACAGGAAACTATGGCTACACCTTC. Encoded protein: CSVERSTGNYGYTF.